These 19 T cell receptor beta chains were sequenced from one sample in a study of T cell changes during pregnancy in multiple sclerosis. Assay used: immunoSEQ multiplex PCR; TCRdb lists only in-frame clones, some missing. Altogether tens of thousands of clones are present, around 92% being singletons, with the ten largest covering just under 2%. The source material was peripheral blood, sampled in the third trimester of pregnancy. All receptors come from a female donor in good health, enrolled as a control in a pregnancy study.

The V call is TRBV2, the J call TRBJ2-5; TRBD1 might be the D (6 bases). Between the trimmed V and J ends, which lost 4 bases and 2 bases, there was a span of 14 bases. The CDR3 loop spans 15 amino acids. The germline gives CDR1 SNHLY, CDR2 FYNNEI. CDR3 nucleotide sequence: TGTGCCAGCAGTGCTCTCAGGGGATCTCAAGAGACCCAGTACTTC. Translating gives CASSALRGSQETQYF. Filled out from reference TRBV2 and TRBJ2-5, the complete variable domain reads EPEVTQTPSHQVTQMGQEVILRCVPISNHLYFYWYRQILGQKVEFLVSFYNNEISEKSEIFDDQFSVERPDGSNFTLKIRSTKLEDSAMYFCASSALRGSQETQYFGPGTRLLVL.

This chain links TRBV9 with TRBJ2-1; 7 bases align to TRBD1. With 2 bases clipped from V and 4 bases from J, the junction kept 6 bases outside the gene matches. There are 15 residues in the CDR3. The V gene's germline CDR1 is SGDLS and CDR2 YYNGEE. This CDR3 is CASSVGTTGYNEQFF. Written as DNA, the CDR3 is TGTGCCAGCAGCGTGGGGACGACAGGGTACAATGAGCAGTTCTTC.

This sequence joins TRBV19 and TRBJ1-1, with a possible D match to TRBD1 (6 bases). The CDR3 runs to 15 residues. The germline V and J ends were trimmed by 3 bases and 1 base, with 12 bases remaining between them. Germline CDR1 LNHDA, CDR2 SQIVND (reference sequence). The CDR3 spells CASSITGKGNTEAFF. The CDR3 nucleotides are TGTGCCAGTAGTATTACAGGGAAAGGGAACACTGAAGCTTTCTTT.

This chain connects TRBV18 to TRBJ2-2; 8 bases are a match to TRBD1. The V segment lost 2 bases and the J segment 3 bases; nucleotides outside the gene matches: 2. The germline gives CDR1 KGHSH, CDR2 LQKENI. This CDR3 is built from 15 residues. The CDR3 sequence is CASSPGQGDTGELFF. The DNA of the CDR3 is TGTGCCAGCTCACCAGGACAGGGCGACACCGGGGAGCTGTTTTTT.

This chain links TRBV19 with TRBJ1-3; no definite D call. This CDR3 contains 16 residues. Deletions cut 3 bases from V and 3 bases from J, with 15 bases between. The germline gives CDR1 LNHDA, CDR2 SQIVND (reference sequence). The CDR3 protein is CASSIPGVPSGNTIYF. Here the CDR3 DNA reads TGTGCCAGTAGTATCCCCGGGGTGCCTAGTGGAAACACCATATATTTT.

The chain couples TRBV7-3 to TRBJ2-5; D perhaps matches TRBD2 (7 bases). The V gene's germline CDR1 is SGHTA and CDR2 FQGTGA. Trimming removed 6 bases from V and 5 bases from J, with 16 bases in between. This CDR3 has 14 residues. In nucleotides, the CDR3 is TGTGCCAGCAGTGCGGCGGGGGCGGGGGAGACCCAGTACTTC. Its translation is CASSAAGAGETQYF.

The genes are TRBV7-9 and TRBJ2-7; weak D call: TRBD2 (5 bases). The V and J ends lost 5 bases and 3 bases respectively, with 11 bases between them. The V gene's germline CDR1 is SEHNR and CDR2 FQNEAQ (reference sequence). CDR3 size: 13 residues. CDR3 coding DNA: TGTGCCAGCAGCCCCGGTGGAGGCTACGAGCAGTACTTC. Residues: CASSPGGGYEQYF.

The V gene is TRBV1, the J gene TRBJ2-1; TRBD2 is the table's D call, not checked against the DNA. TRBV1 is designated a pseudogene. This CDR3 is 20 amino acids long. The CDR3 sequence is CTSSQGGLAELISSYNEQFF. DNA of the CDR3: TGCACCAGCAGCCAAGGTGGTCTAGCGGAGCTCATTAGCTCCTACAATGAGCAGTTCTTC.

The rearrangement joins TRBV4-2 to TRBJ2-3; D unresolved. Germline-derived CDR1 and CDR2 are LGHNA and YNFKEQ. V lost 6 bases, J lost 5 bases, and 12 bases lay in between. This CDR3 comprises 13 residues. CDR3 loop: CASRVSSEDTQYF. Written as DNA, the CDR3 is TGTGCCAGCAGGGTTTCGAGCGAAGATACGCAGTATTTT.

The chain carries TRBV2 and TRBJ1-5, with 10 bases fitting TRBD1. CDR1 is SNHLY, CDR2 FYNNEI, per germline. The CDR3 extends over 14 amino acids. V was pared by 1 base and J by 6 bases, with 0 bases of the junction left unmatched. The CDR3 coding sequence is TGTGCCAGCAGTGAAGGACAGGGGGCTCAGCCCCAGCATTTT. Residues: CASSEGQGAQPQHF.

The chain uses TRBV5-1 and TRBJ1-1, with D unclear. The germline CDR1 and CDR2 sequences are SGHRS and YFSETQ. The V and J ends lost 2 bases and 1 base respectively, with 15 bases between them. The CDR3 sequence is 16 residues long. The CDR3 nucleotides are TGCGCCAGCAGCTTCAGTGTGGGAGGGCCGAACACTGAAGCTTTCTTT. This codes for CASSFSVGGPNTEAFF.

V usage is TRBV7-9 and J usage is TRBJ2-7; 9 nucleotides align to TRBD2. V shed 6 bases, J shed 2 bases, and the junction held 8 bases outside the gene matches. This CDR3 comprises 15 residues. Germline-derived CDR1 and CDR2 are SEHNR and FQNEAQ (reference sequence). The CDR3 protein is CASSLGSGRAYEQYF. CDR3 DNA: TGTGCCAGCAGTTTGGGTAGCGGGAGAGCCTACGAGCAGTACTTC.

The count of this clone is one. The chain is built from TRBV30 and TRBJ2-5; 8 nucleotides agree with TRBD2. The CDR3 is 13 residues long. Trimming at V came to 1 base and at J to 8 bases, leaving 6 bases not matched to a gene. From germline, CDR1 is GTSNPN and CDR2 SVGIG (reference sequence). The DNA for the CDR3 is TGTGCCTGGAGTGAAAGGGCGGGAGGAACCCAGTACTTC. It specifies CAWSERAGGTQYF.

The chain combines TRBV6-6 with TRBJ2-5; D is possibly TRBD2 (6 bases). V shed 5 bases and J shed 4 bases, with 17 bases lying between them. This CDR3 is 15 amino acids long. The germline CDR1 and CDR2 sequences are MNHNY and SVGAGI (reference sequence). Here the CDR3 reads CASSMSDFGRETQYF. The CDR3 nucleotides are TGTGCCAGCAGTATGTCGGACTTCGGGAGAGAGACCCAGTACTTC.

This chain links TRBV4-2 with TRBJ1-5, with a possible D match to TRBD1 (5 bases). The CDR3 consists of 15 residues. The V end lost 0 bases, the J end lost 5 bases, and 11 bases lay between the germline ends. The germline V gene has CDR1 LGHNA and CDR2 YNFKEQ. This chain's CDR3 is CASSQDGGGYQPQHF. CDR3 DNA sequence: TGTGCCAGCAGCCAAGACGGCGGGGGATATCAGCCCCAGCATTTT.

This rearrangement joins TRBV11-2 to TRBJ1-3, with TRBD1 as a possible D gene (5 bases). CDR1 is SGHAT and CDR2 is FQNNGV in the germline V gene. Trimming left V 5 bases short and J 4 bases short, with 18 bases between. The CDR3 covers 16 residues. The CDR3 nucleotides are TGTGCCAGCAGCCCACGATCGAAGGGGTGGGGAAACACCATATATTTT. Translated: CASSPRSKGWGNTIYF.

The V gene is TRBV4-2, the J gene TRBJ1-5; D is unclear. The V end lost 2 bases, the J end lost 2 bases, and 10 bases lay between the germline ends. The CDR3 consists of 15 residues. Germline V gene data show CDR1 as LGHNA and CDR2 as YNFKEQ. The CDR3 reads CASSQTGGGNQPQHF. For the CDR3, the DNA is TGTGCCAGCAGCCAAACTGGAGGCGGCAATCAGCCCCAGCATTTT.

The chain uses TRBV19 and TRBJ2-1; 9 bases fit TRBD2. The trim removed 3 bases at V and 6 bases at J, leaving 9 bases unmatched. The CDR3 runs 16 residues. Germline assignment: CDR1 LNHDA and CDR2 SQIVND (reference sequence). The chain's CDR3 is CASSILSTSGSNEQFF. The DNA for the CDR3 is TGTGCCAGTAGTATTTTGTCTACTAGCGGGTCCAATGAGCAGTTCTTC.

The CDR3 DNA reads TGTGCCTGGAGACTAGCGGGAGGGTTCGCTAGCACAGATACGCAGTATTTT. Its protein product is CAWRLAGGFASTDTQYF. The chain employs TRBV30 and TRBJ2-3; 13 bases fit TRBD2. Germline V gives CDR1 GTSNPN, CDR2 SVGIG (reference sequence). This CDR3 is 17 amino acids long. V lost 3 bases, J lost 0 bases, and 6 bases stayed unmatched.